One TCR beta chain is described in this entry. This PCR relied on a set of 60 Vbeta primers and 13 Jbeta primers. Data came from immunoSEQ multiplex PCR; TCRdb stores just in-frame clones and leaves some out. This table has some 200,000 clones, roughly 80% appearing once. The record originates from a study of cytomegalovirus exposure and HLA in healthy donors. There are 15 residues in the CDR3. Germline-derived CDR1 and CDR2 are SGHAT and FQNNGV. V lost 7 bases to trimming and J lost 4 bases; unmatched junction nucleotides: 7. Material: PBMCs. The TCR comes from a girl aged 2 to 9 in good health and CMV-seronegative. V is TRBV11-2 and J is TRBJ2-2; TRBD1 matches at 9 bases. The CDR3 loop reads CASITGTGSTGELFF. CDR3 bases: TGTGCCAGCATAACCGGGACAGGGAGCACCGGGGAGCTGTTTTTT. The full variable domain, its missing parts supplied by reference TRBV11-2 and TRBJ2-2, is EAGVAQSPRYKIIEKRQSVAFWCNPISGHATLYWYQQILGQGPKLLIQFQNNGVVDDSQLPKDRFSAERLKGVDSTLKIQPAKLEDSAVYLCASITGTGSTGELFFGEGSRLTVL.